The clone carrying this T cell receptor (beta chain) was picked up a small number of times. Antigen specificity is unknown. TCRdb re-derived calls from the RACE reads in MiXCR, one entry per CDR3 protein. This repertoire shows about 30,000 distinct CDR3 sequences, approximately 10% found once; its top ten account for roughly 27%. These data are taken from a study of human T cells and chemical hapten exposure. Study-level findings and limits: Sensitizing to DPC left TCRs with a frequency above 1 in 1000 unaltered.

Time point here: pre-sensitization, week 0. Regarding treatment: therapeutic diphenylcyclopropenone sensitization with weekly scalp DPC. Someone pulled total RNA out of unfractionated whole blood. Alopecia patients deemed DPC-suitable, aged 18 to 70, excluding pregnancy. V was cut by 0 bases and J by 2 bases, with 11 bases left in between. From germline, CDR1 is SEHNR and CDR2 FQNEAQ (reference sequence). The CDR3 length is 15 residues. The sequence came from a man aged 50 or older with alopecia areata. Some clones in this sample may be carry-over from other donors' samples. The sample in question was whole blood, obtained in connection with sensitization to the hapten diphenylcyclopropenone (DPC). The rearrangement links TRBV7-9 to TRBJ2-7; D is unclear. The CDR3 region has the DNA TGTGCCAGCAGCTTAGCTCTAGGGTTCACCTACGAGCAGTACTTC. The encoded protein is CASSLALGFTYEQYF.